This TCR beta chain appears in the sequencing data of a study of blood T cell repertoires in COVID-19. Background on the study: Acute and convalescent COVID-19 samples came from the United States, Italy and Spain. Nucleic acid was either cDNA or gDNA, and it came from T cells, B-cell-depleted T cells, or PBMCs.

The CDR3 runs to 18 residues. The junction had 16 bases not matched to a gene; V was cut back by 6 bases and J by 5 bases. Germline-derived CDR1 and CDR2 are KGHSH and LQKENI. Per the authors' pipeline: Quantification of nucleated cells was approximated via reference gene primer amplification. TCRdb keeps only in-frame clones here, not all; method: immunoSEQ multiplex PCR. The V and J calls and clone size are taken from that table; D and trimming were inferred from the DNA. The profile covers tens of thousands of clones, with 65% to 90% appearing a single time and 5.5% to 7.5% taken by the ten largest.

The clonotype comes from a woman aged 60 to 75 with acute or convalescent COVID-19. Sequences were obtained from peripheral blood. The chain carries TRBV18 and TRBJ2-2; 9 bases line up with TRBD2. As DNA, the CDR3 is TGTGCCAGCTCCCCCCTGGGGCTAGCGGGGCCTCGAACCGGGGAGCTGTTTTTT. Protein: CASSPLGLAGPRTGELFF. The full variable domain, in which reference TRBV18 and TRBJ2-2 provide the parts outside the CDR3, is NAGVMQNPRHLVRRRGQEARLRCSPMKGHSHVYWYRQLPEEGLKFMVYLQKENIIDESGMPKERFSAEFPKEGPSILRIQQVVRGDSAAYFCASSPLGLAGPRTGELFFGEGSRLTVL.